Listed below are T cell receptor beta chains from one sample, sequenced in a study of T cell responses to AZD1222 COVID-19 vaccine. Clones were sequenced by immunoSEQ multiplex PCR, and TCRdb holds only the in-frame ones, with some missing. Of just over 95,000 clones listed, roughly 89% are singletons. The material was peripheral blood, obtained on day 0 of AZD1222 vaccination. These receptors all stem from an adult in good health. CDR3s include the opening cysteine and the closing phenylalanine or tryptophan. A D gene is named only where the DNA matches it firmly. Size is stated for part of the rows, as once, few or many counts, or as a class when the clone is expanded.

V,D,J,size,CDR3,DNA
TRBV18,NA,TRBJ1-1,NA,CASSWDPNTEAFF,TGTGCCAGCTCCTGGGATCCGAACACTGAAGCTTTCTTT
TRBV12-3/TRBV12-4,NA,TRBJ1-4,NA,CASSFTDEKLFF,TGTGCCAGCAGTTTTACGGATGAAAAACTGTTTTTT
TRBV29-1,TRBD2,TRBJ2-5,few,CSVVGLPGLQETQYF,TGCAGCGTTGTGGGCCTCCCGGGACTACAAGAGACCCAGTACTTC
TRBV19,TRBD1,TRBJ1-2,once,CASSFRQGGGGDGYTF,TGTGCCAGTAGTTTCCGACAGGGCGGGGGTGGTGACGGCTACACCTTC
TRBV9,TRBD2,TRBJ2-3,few,CASSSGGTSTDTQYF,TGTGCCAGCAGTAGCGGGGGGACGAGCACAGATACGCAGTATTTT
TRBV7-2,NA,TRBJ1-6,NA,CASSLTTGFVSPLHF,TGTGCCAGCAGCTTAACCACAGGGTTCGTTTCACCCCTCCACTTT
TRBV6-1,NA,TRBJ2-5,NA,CASSDQQVPTYF,TGTGCCAGCAGTGATCAACAGGTACCGACGTACTTC
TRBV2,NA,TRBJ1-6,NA,CASSDSFSNSPLHF,TGTGCCAGCAGTGACAGTTTTAGCAATTCACCCCTCCACTTT
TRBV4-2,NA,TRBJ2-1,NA,CASSPRGHHNEQFF,TGTGCCAGCAGCCCGCGGGGACACCACAATGAGCAGTTCTTC
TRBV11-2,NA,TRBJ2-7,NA,CASSLGITEQYF,TGTGCCAGCAGCTTAGGGATTACCGAGCAGTACTTC
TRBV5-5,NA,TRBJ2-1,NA,CASSRDWDNEQFF,TGTGCCAGCAGCAGGGACTGGGACAATGAGCAGTTCTTC
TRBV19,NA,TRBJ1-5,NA,CASTPSGNQPQHF,TGTGCCAGTACCCCGTCTGGGAATCAGCCCCAGCATTTT
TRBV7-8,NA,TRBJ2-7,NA,CASSPLDRFIQYF,TGTGCCAGCAGCCCCCTCGATCGTTTCATACAGTACTTC
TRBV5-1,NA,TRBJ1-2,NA,CASSLGPTGKTTNYGYTF,TGCGCCAGCAGCTTGGGCCCTACAGGGAAAACCACTAACTATGGCTACACCTTC
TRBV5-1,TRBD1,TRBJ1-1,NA,CASSPSQGAAEAFF,TGCGCCAGCAGCCCTAGCCAGGGGGCCGCTGAAGCTTTCTTT
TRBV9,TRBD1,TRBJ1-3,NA,CASSTRDRGNTIYF,TGTGCCAGCAGCACCCGGGACAGGGGCAACACCATATATTTT
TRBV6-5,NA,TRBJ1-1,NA,CASVAGWGVNTEAFF,TGTGCCAGCGTCGCGGGTTGGGGAGTTAACACTGAAGCTTTCTTT
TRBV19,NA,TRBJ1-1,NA,CASSIPNTEAFF,TGTGCCAGTAGTATCCCCAACACTGAAGCTTTCTTT
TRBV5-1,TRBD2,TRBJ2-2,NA,CASSLVGLAGTNTGELFF,TGCGCCAGCAGCTTGGTCGGCCTAGCGGGGACGAACACCGGGGAGCTGTTTTTT
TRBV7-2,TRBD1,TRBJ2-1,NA,CASSKQTGDVEQFF,TGTGCCAGCAGCAAGCAGACAGGGGACGTTGAGCAGTTCTTC
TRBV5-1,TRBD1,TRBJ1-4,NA,CASSTEGTGPWEKLFF,TGCGCCAGCAGCACCGAGGGGACAGGACCCTGGGAAAAACTGTTTTTT
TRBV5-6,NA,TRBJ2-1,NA,CASSLDGGPYNEQFF,TGTGCCAGCAGCTTGGATGGGGGCCCCTACAATGAGCAGTTCTTC
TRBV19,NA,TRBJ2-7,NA,CASRGGIEQYF,TGTGCCAGTAGAGGTGGGATCGAGCAGTACTTC
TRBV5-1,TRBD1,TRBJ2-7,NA,CASSAGTGADGAYEQYF,TGCGCCAGCAGCGCCGGGACAGGGGCGGACGGGGCCTACGAGCAGTACTTC
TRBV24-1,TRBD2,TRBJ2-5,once,CATSDKPSGGAPETQYF,TGTGCCACCAGTGACAAACCTAGCGGGGGGGCCCCAGAGACCCAGTACTTC
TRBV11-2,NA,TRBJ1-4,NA,CASSLVAAQKLFF,TGTGCCAGCAGCTTAGTCGCCGCCCAGAAACTGTTTTTT
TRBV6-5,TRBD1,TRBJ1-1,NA,CASSTGQGWNTEAFF,TGTGCCAGCAGCACAGGACAGGGTTGGAACACTGAAGCTTTCTTT
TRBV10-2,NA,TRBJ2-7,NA,CASMSRNYEQYF,TGCGCCAGCATGTCGAGAAACTACGAGCAGTACTTC
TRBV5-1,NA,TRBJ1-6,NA,CASSFRGSGGNSPLHF,TGCGCCAGCAGCTTCCGAGGGTCAGGAGGTAATTCACCCCTCCACTTT
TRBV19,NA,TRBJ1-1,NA,CASSMGQGVMNTEAFF,TGTGCCAGTAGTATGGGGCAGGGCGTAATGAACACTGAAGCTTTCTTT
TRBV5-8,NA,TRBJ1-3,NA,CASSSRTPSGNTIYF,TGTGCCAGCAGCTCCCGAACCCCCTCTGGAAACACCATATATTTT
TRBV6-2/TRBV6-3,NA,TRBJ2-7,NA,CASSRVPYEQYF,TGTGCCAGCAGTAGGGTTCCCTACGAGCAGTACTTC
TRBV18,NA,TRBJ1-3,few,CASSPAGYSGNTIYF,TGTGCCAGCTCACCAGCCGGATACTCTGGAAACACCATATATTTT
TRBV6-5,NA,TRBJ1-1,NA,CASSYGGSGTEAFF,TGTGCCAGCAGTTACGGGGGATCGGGCACTGAAGCTTTCTTT
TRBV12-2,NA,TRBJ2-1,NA,CASPSRGPPRGEQFF,TGTGCAAGTCCTAGTCGGGGGCCCCCGAGGGGTGAGCAGTTCTTC
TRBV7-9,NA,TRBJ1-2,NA,CASSLLSQDYGYTF,TGTGCCAGCAGCTTACTGTCTCAGGACTATGGCTACACCTTC
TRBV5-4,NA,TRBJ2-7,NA,CASSLPFRDPYEQYF,TGTGCCAGCAGCTTACCGTTCCGGGATCCCTACGAGCAGTACTTC